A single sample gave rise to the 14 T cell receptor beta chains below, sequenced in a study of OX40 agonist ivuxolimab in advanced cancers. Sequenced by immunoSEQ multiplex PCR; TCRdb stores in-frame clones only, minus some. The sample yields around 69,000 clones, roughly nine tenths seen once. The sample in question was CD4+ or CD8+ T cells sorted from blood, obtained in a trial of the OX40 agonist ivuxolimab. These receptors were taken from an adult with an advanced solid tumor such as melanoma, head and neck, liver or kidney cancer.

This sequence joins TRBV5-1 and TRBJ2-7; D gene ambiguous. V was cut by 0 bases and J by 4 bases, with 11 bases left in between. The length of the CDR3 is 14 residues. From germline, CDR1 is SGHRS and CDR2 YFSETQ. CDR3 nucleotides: TGCGCCAGCAGCTTGGATAATATGGGTTACGAGCAGTACTTC. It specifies CASSLDNMGYEQYF.

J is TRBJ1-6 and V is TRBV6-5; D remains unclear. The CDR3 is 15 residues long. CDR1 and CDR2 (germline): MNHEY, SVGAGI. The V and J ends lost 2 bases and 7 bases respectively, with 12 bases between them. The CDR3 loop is CASSYGGRLNSPLHF. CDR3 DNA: TGTGCCAGCAGTTACGGCGGAAGGTTGAATTCACCCCTCCACTTT.

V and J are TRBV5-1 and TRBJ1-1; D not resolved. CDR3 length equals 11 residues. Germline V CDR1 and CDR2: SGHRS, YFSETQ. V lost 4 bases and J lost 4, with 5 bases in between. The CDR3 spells CASSGLTEAFF. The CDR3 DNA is TGCGCCAGCAGCGGTCTCACTGAAGCTTTCTTT.

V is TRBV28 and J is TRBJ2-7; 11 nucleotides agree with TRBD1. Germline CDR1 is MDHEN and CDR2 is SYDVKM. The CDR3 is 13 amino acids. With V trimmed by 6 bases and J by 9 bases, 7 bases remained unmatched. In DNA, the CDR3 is TGTGCCAGCAGGCCAGGGACAGGGGGGCGGCAGTACTTC. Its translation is CASRPGTGGRQYF.

CDR3 in DNA: TGCGCCAGCAGCTTGGATGGACAGGGCTACGAGCAGTACTTC. This codes for CASSLDGQGYEQYF. The V gene is TRBV5-1, the J gene TRBJ2-7, with 8 nucleotides matching TRBD1. V was clipped by 0 bases and J by 3 bases; unmatched bases: 2. This CDR3 spans 14 amino acids. Germline values: CDR1 SGHRS, CDR2 YFSETQ. The whole variable domain, filled in from reference TRBV5-1 and TRBJ2-7, reads KAGVTQTPRYLIKTRGQQVTLSCSPISGHRSVSWYQQTPGQGLQFLFEYFSETQRNKGNFPGRFSGRQFSNSRSEMNVSTLELGDSALYLCASSLDGQGYEQYFGPGTRLTVT.

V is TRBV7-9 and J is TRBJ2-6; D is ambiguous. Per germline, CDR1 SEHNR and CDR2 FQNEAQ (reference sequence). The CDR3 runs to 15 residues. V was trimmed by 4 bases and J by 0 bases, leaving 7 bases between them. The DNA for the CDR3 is TGTGCCAGCAGCTCCAGTAACTCTGGGGCCAACGTCCTGACTTTC. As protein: CASSSSNSGANVLTF.

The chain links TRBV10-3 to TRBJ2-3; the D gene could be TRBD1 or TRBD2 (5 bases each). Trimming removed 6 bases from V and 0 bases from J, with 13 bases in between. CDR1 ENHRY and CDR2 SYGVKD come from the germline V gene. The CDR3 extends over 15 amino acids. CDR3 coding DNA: TGTGCCATCAGAGGGGACGGTACTAGCACAGATACGCAGTATTTT. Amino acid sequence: CAIRGDGTSTDTQYF.

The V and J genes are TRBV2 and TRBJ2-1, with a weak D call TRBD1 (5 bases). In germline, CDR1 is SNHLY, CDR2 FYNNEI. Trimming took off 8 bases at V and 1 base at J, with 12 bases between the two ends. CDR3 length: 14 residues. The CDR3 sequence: CASGASRSYNEQFF. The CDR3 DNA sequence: TGTGCCAGCGGGGCGAGTCGGTCCTACAATGAGCAGTTCTTC. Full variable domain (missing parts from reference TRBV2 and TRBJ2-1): EPEVTQTPSHQVTQMGQEVILRCVPISNHLYFYWYRQILGQKVEFLVSFYNNEISEKSEIFDDQFSVERPDGSNFTLKIRSTKLEDSAMYFCASGASRSYNEQFFGPGTRLTVL.

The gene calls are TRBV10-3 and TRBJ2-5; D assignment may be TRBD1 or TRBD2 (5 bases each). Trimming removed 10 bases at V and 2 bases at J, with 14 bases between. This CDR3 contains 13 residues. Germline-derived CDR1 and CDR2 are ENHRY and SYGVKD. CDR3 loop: CATNSGQQETQYF. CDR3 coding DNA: TGTGCCACGAACTCGGGGCAGCAAGAGACCCAGTACTTC.

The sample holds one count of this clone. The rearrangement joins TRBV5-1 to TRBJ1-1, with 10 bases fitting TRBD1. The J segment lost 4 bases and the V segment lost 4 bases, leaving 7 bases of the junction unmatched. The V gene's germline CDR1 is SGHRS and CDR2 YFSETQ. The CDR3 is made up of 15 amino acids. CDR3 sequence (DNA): TGCGCCAGCAGCCCCAGGACAGGGGGGGGCACTGAAGCTTTCTTT. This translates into CASSPRTGGGTEAFF.

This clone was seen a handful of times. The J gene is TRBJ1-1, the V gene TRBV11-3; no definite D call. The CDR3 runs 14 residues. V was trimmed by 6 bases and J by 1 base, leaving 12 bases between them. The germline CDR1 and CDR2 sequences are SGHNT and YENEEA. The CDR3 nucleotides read TGTGCCAGCAGACGCGACTTGGCGAACACTGAAGCTTTCTTT. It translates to CASRRDLANTEAFF.

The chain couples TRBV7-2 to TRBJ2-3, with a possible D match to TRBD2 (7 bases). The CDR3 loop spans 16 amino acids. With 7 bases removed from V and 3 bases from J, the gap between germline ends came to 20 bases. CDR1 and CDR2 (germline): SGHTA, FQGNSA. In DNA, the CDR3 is TGTGCCAGCACTCACAGGGCGGGAGTTTCGACAGATACGCAGTATTTT. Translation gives CASTHRAGVSTDTQYF.

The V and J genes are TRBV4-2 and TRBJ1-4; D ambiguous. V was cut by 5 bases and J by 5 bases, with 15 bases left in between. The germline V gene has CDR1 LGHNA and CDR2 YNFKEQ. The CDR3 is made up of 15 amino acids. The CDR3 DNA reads TGTGCCAGCAGCTCCGGAGGGAGAAGAAATGAAAAACTGTTTTTT. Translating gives CASSSGGRRNEKLFF.

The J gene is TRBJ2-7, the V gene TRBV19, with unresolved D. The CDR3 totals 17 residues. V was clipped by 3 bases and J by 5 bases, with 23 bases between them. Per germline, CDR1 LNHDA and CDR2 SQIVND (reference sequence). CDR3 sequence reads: CASSILPVGPGSDEQYF. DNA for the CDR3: TGTGCCAGTAGTATCTTACCTGTTGGACCCGGGTCGGACGAGCAGTACTTC.